This entry concerns a single TCR beta chain. Its antigen is not identified. The CDR3 consists of 13 residues. The V gene's germline CDR1 is WNHNN and CDR2 SYGVQD (reference sequence). V was clipped by 4 bases and J by 4 bases, with 11 bases between them. The data stem from a study of OX40 agonist ivuxolimab in advanced cancers. Study as a whole: Intravenous ivuxolimab at 0.01 to 10 mg/kg was given to patients every 2 weeks. Notes on the study in general: A proportion of nonresponders additionally exhibited low normalized T-cell clonal expansion.

Assay used: immunoSEQ multiplex PCR; TCRdb lists only in-frame clones, some missing. The sample yields tens of thousands of clones, less than 95% seen once. Sequenced here: CD4+ or CD8+ T cells sorted from blood, sampled in a trial of the OX40 agonist ivuxolimab. The V and J genes are TRBV10-1 and TRBJ2-7; D might be TRBD1 (6 bases). This TCR came from an adult with an advanced solid tumor such as melanoma, head and neck, liver or kidney cancer. CDR3 sequence: CASSVGRGYEQYF. The CDR3 bases are TGCGCCAGCAGTGTAGGCAGGGGATACGAGCAGTACTTC.